The subject of this entry is one T cell receptor (beta chain). Only one base separates this from a far larger clonotype, so it likely reflects a read error. The protocol was immunoSEQ multiplex PCR, while the TCRdb copy is restricted to in-frame clones and leaves out a portion. The sample consists of about 560,000 clones, around 81% of them appearing once. The sample is drawn from a study of shared clonotypes between healthy human individuals. After removal of 3 bases from V and 9 bases from J, the junction contained 8 bases not matched to a gene. Germline V gives CDR1 SQVTM, CDR2 ANQGSEA. This CDR3 comprises 14 residues.

The specimen sequenced was PBMCs. The TCR originated in a woman aged 40-49 years in good health. Some clones in this sample may be carry-over from other donors' samples. The chain links TRBV29-1 to TRBJ1-2; 12 bases are shared with TRBD1. CDR3 sequence (DNA): TGCAGCGTTGACGGCTCCGGGACAGGGGGCCGCTACACCTTC. Translated, it gives CSVDGSGTGGRYTF.